This passage covers 11 T cell receptor beta chains from one sample sequenced in a study of HIV-infected patients and healthy controls. No cell fractionation was done, so the repertoire covers all unsorted peripheral blood T cells. cDNA was made from approximately 0.55 ug RNA using alpha and beta constant primers. Using multiplexing indices, alpha and beta chain libraries were generated apart by chain-specific third strand synthesis. TCRdb re-called the 5' RACE reads with MiXCR, one entry per CDR3 protein. Here the sample spans 10,000 to 15,000 distinct CDR3 sequences, about 11% being singletons. The sample consisted of blood. The receptors shown here come from an adult in good health.

V gene TRBV7-8 combines with J gene TRBJ2-2, with 13 bases identical to TRBD2. The CDR3 contains 18 residues. Per the germline V gene, CDR1 is SGHVS and CDR2 is FQNEAQ. V shed 1 base, J shed 7 bases, and the junction held 9 bases outside the gene matches. CDR3 coding DNA: TGTGCCAGCAGCTTAGGGGAAGGACTAGCGGGAGTGAGCGGGGAGCTGTTTTTT. Translated, it gives CASSLGEGLAGVSGELFF.

This clonotype is medium-sized by share. The gene calls are TRBV11-3 and TRBJ2-1; 7 bases match TRBD2. The trim removed 5 bases at V and 1 base at J, leaving 5 bases unmatched. Germline CDR1 SGHNT, CDR2 YENEEA. The length of the CDR3 is 15 residues. Here the CDR3 reads CASSRGVVSYNEQFF. The DNA of the CDR3 is TGTGCCAGCAGCCGGGGGGTCGTATCCTACAATGAGCAGTTCTTC.

In its sample, this clonotype ranks as medium-sized (0.01 to 0.1%). The chain is built from TRBV7-2 and TRBJ2-3, with a possible D match to TRBD2 (6 bases). Germline loops: CDR1 SGHTA, CDR2 FQGNSA. CDR3 length: 16 residues. V lost 2 bases and J 2 bases, leaving 14 bases between the germline ends. The CDR3 protein is CASSLFGGTVTDTQYF. CDR3 DNA sequence: TGTGCCAGCAGCTTATTCGGCGGGACGGTCACAGATACGCAGTATTTT.

This clonotype is categorized as medium-sized. The genes are TRBV20-1 and TRBJ1-1, with D uncertain. This CDR3 has 13 residues. Trimming shortened V by 6 bases and J by 0 bases, and 11 bases separated the two germline ends. Germline CDR1 is DFQATT and CDR2 is SNEGSKA (reference sequence). CDR3 in DNA: TGCAGTGCGCAGACCGTAATGAACACTGAAGCTTTCTTT. This gives the protein CSAQTVMNTEAFF.

This clonotype was seen repeatedly, ten times or more. This sequence joins TRBV20-1 and TRBJ2-5; the match to TRBD2 covers 9 bases. The trim removed 6 bases at V and 4 bases at J, leaving 9 bases unmatched. There are 14 residues in the CDR3. Germline V lookup: CDR1 DFQATT, CDR2 SNEGSKA (reference sequence). The CDR3 here is CSAQKGLASETQYF. The CDR3 nucleotides read TGCAGTGCGCAAAAGGGACTAGCCTCAGAGACCCAGTACTTC.

This clonotype was observed many times. The chain has TRBV19 and TRBJ1-5; D uncertain. Trimming took off 5 bases at V and 0 bases at J, with 8 bases between the two ends. Germline-derived CDR1 and CDR2 are LNHDA and SQIVND (reference sequence). This CDR3 comprises 14 residues. The CDR3 DNA reads TGTGCCAGTAGTCCCCAGCATAGCAATCAGCCCCAGCATTTT. Protein product: CASSPQHSNQPQHF.

This clonotype is labeled as medium-sized (0.01 to 0.1%). The chain recombines TRBV6-1 with TRBJ1-1; D call uncertain. The germline V and J ends were trimmed by 4 bases and 0 bases, with 6 bases remaining between them. Germline V lookup: CDR1 MNHNS, CDR2 SASEGT. The CDR3 is made up of 13 amino acids. In DNA form, the CDR3 reads TGTGCCAGCAGTGCCTACTTGAACACTGAAGCTTTCTTT. It codes for CASSAYLNTEAFF.

The V gene is TRBV5-1, the J gene TRBJ2-1; D is uncertain. Trimming cost V 0 bases and J 1 base, with 17 bases left between them. The CDR3 extends over 18 amino acids. The germline V gene has CDR1 SGHRS and CDR2 YFSETQ. CDR3 nucleotide sequence: TGCGCCAGCAGCTTGGTTCACTTTGCCCTTGGGTCCTACAATGAGCAGTTCTTC. Its translation: CASSLVHFALGSYNEQFF.

The sample holds many counts of this clonotype. The chain recombines TRBV4-1 with TRBJ1-2; no reliable D call. Trimming pared 1 base from V and 3 bases from J, leaving 9 bases between. Germline assignment: CDR1 MGHRA and CDR2 YSYEKL. The CDR3 extends over 14 amino acids. CDR3 amino acids: CASSQVPSHYGYTF. CDR3 DNA: TGCGCCAGCAGCCAAGTCCCGTCCCACTATGGCTACACCTTC.

In its sample, this clonotype is medium-sized. The rearrangement uses TRBV18 and TRBJ1-5; 8 bases agree with TRBD1. The CDR3 consists of 15 residues. The trim removed 3 bases at V and 2 bases at J, leaving 3 bases unmatched. Germline V CDR1 and CDR2: KGHSH, LQKENI. CDR3 bases: TGTGCCAGCTCACCCGACAGGGGTGGCAATCAGCCCCAGCATTTT. Amino acids: CASSPDRGGNQPQHF.

This clonotype was seen repeatedly, ten times or more. The chain couples TRBV4-1 to TRBJ2-7; D perhaps matches TRBD2 (5 bases). The ends were cut back, 0 bases at V and 7 bases at J, with 7 bases in the middle. CDR1 and CDR2 from the germline V gene are MGHRA and YSYEKL. This CDR3 has 12 residues. As DNA, the CDR3 is TGCGCCAGCAGCCAAGATGGGGAGGAGCAGTACTTC. Its translation: CASSQDGEEQYF.